This note documents a single TCR beta chain sequence. Sequenced by immunoSEQ multiplex PCR; TCRdb stores in-frame clones only, minus some. The sample contains 150,000 to 200,000 clones, roughly 76% of which appear only once. The data originate from a study of blood T cell repertoires in COVID-19. The Seattle patients, enrolled during active infection, were followed longitudinally. The sequence came from a woman at least 80 years old with COVID-19, enrolled during active disease. The sample taken for sequencing was peripheral blood.

The CDR3 DNA sequence: TGTGCCAGCAGTTACCTCGCGGGGGGCCAATCCTACGAGCAGTACTTC. Encoded protein: CASSYLAGGQSYEQYF. The chain joins TRBV6-2 or TRBV6-3 to TRBJ2-7; 8 positions match TRBD2. V trimming: 2 bases; J trimming: 1 base; junction bases outside the gene matches: 7. Germline V lookup: CDR1 MNHEY, CDR2 SVGEGT. This CDR3 has 16 amino acids.